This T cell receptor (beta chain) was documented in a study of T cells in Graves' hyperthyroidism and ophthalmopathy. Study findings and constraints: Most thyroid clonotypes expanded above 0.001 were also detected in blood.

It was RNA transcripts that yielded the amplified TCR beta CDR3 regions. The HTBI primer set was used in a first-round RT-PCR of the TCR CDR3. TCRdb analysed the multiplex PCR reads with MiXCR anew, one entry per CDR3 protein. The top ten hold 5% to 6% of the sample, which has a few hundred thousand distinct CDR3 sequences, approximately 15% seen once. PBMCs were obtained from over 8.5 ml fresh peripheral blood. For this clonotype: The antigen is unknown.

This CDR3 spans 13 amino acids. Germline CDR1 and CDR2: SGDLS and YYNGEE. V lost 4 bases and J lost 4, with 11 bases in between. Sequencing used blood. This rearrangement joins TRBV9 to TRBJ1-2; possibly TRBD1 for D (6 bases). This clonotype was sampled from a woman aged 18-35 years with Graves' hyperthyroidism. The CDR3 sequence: CASSYGQIYGYTF. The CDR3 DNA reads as TGTGCCAGCAGCTATGGACAGATCTATGGCTACACCTTC.